What follows describes a single T cell receptor (beta chain). Its antigen is unknown. These data are taken from a study of shared clonotypes between healthy human individuals. V lost 0 bases and J lost 1, with 15 bases in between. The CDR3 runs to 17 residues. CDR1 and CDR2 (germline): MGHRA, YSYEKL. General study points: Incomplete sequencing of sorted subsets was indicated by rarefaction despite large depth. Only blood was sampled, and tissue TCR repertoires likely differ from blood ones.

Measured with immunoSEQ multiplex PCR; TCRdb has only the in-frame clones, and not every one. Among roughly 2 million clones listed, 90% to 96% were seen once. Subsets obtained from CD4+ cells comprised CD45RA+ naive and CD45RA-negative memory cells. This TCR was recovered from a man between 18 and 29 years old in good health. Sequenced: naive CD4+ T cells sorted from blood. Subset noted: CD45RA+ positively selected. This chain links TRBV4-1 with TRBJ1-1, with D possibly being TRBD1 (5 bases). CDR3 in DNA: TGCGCCAGCAGCCAAGAAATAGGCGTCAGGGCGAACACTGAAGCTTTCTTT. Translation gives CASSQEIGVRANTEAFF.